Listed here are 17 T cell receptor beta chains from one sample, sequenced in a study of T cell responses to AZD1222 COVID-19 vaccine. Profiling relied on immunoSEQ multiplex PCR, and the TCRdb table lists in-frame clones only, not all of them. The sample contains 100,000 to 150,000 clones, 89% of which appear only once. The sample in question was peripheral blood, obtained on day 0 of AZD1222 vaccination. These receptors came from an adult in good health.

CDR3 region: CASSQMAVEGEKLFF. CDR3 DNA: TGTGCCAGCAGCCAAATGGCGGTCGAGGGGGAAAAACTGTTTTTT. V and J are TRBV14 and TRBJ1-4, with a tentative D call TRBD1 (5 bases). CDR3 length equals 15 residues. In germline, CDR1 is SGHDN, CDR2 FVKESK. Trimming shortened V by 2 bases and J by 8 bases, and 15 bases separated the two germline ends.

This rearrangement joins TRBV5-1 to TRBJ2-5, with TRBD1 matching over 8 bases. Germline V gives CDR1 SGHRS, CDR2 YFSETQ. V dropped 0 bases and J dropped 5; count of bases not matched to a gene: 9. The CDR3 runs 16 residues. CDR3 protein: CASSLVAGGFSETQYF. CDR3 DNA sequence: TGCGCCAGCAGCTTGGTCGCAGGGGGCTTTTCGGAGACCCAGTACTTC.

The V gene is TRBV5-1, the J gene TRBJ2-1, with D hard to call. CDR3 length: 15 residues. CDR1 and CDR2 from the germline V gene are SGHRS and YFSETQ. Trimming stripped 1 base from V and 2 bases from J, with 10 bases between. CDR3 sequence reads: CASSLSSGTYNEQFF. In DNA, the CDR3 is TGCGCCAGCAGCTTGTCCTCCGGAACCTACAATGAGCAGTTCTTC. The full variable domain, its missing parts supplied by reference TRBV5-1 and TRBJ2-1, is KAGVTQTPRYLIKTRGQQVTLSCSPISGHRSVSWYQQTPGQGLQFLFEYFSETQRNKGNFPGRFSGRQFSNSRSEMNVSTLELGDSALYLCASSLSSGTYNEQFFGPGTRLTVL.

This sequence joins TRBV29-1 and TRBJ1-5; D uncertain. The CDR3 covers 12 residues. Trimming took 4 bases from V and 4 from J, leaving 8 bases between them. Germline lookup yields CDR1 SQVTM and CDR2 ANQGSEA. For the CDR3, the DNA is TGCAGCGTTGTGGATGGAAATCAGCCCCAGCATTTT. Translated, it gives CSVVDGNQPQHF.

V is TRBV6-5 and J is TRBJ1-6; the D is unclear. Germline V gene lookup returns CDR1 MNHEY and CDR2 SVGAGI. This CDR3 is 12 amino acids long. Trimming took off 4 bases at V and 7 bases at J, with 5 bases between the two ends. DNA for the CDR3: TGTGCCAGCAGTTTACAGAATTCACCCCTCCACTTT. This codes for CASSLQNSPLHF.

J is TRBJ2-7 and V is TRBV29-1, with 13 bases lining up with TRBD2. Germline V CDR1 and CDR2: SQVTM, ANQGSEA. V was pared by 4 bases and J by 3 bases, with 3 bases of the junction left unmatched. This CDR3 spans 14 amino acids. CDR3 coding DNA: TGCAGCGTTGGTTGGACTAGCGGGAGCTACGAGCAGTACTTC. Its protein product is CSVGWTSGSYEQYF.

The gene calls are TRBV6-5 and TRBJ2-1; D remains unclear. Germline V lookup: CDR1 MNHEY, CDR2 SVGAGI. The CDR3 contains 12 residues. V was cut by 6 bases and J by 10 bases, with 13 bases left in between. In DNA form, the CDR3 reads TGTGCCAGCAGCCCCGACAAGAGCGAGCAGTTCTTC. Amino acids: CASSPDKSEQFF.

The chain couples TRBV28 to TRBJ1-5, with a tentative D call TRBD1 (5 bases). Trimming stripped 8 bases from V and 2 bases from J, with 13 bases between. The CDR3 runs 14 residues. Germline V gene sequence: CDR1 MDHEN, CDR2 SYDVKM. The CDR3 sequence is CASLGTLRNQPQHF. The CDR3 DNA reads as TGTGCCAGCCTGGGGACCCTTCGCAATCAGCCCCAGCATTTT.

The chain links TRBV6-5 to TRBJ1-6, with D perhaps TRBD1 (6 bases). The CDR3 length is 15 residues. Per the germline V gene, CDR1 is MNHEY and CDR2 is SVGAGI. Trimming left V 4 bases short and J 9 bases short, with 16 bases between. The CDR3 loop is CASSLATGLGSPLHF. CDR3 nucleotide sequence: TGTGCCAGCAGTTTAGCGACAGGTTTGGGTTCACCCCTCCACTTT.

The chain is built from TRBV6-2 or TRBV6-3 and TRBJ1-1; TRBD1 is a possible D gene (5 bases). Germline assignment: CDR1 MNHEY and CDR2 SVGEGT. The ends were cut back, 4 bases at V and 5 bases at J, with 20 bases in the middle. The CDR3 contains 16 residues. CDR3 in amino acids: CASSSQGGLLWTEAFF. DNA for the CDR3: TGTGCCAGCAGTTCGCAGGGAGGGTTATTGTGGACTGAAGCTTTCTTT.

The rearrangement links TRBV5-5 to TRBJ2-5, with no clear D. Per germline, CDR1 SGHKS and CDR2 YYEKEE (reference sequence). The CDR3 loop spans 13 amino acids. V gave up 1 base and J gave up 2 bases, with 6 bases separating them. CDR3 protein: CASSLSQQETQYF. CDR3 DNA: TGTGCCAGCAGCTTGAGCCAGCAAGAGACCCAGTACTTC.

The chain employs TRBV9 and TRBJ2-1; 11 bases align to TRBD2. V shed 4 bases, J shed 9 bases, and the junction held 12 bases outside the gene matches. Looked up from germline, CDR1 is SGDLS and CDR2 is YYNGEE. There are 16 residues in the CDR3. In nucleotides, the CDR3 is TGTGCCAGCAGCATCTACGGGACTAGCGGATTTGGTGAGCAGTTCTTC. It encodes CASSIYGTSGFGEQFF. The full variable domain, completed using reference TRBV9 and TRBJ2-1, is DSGVTQTPKHLITATGQRVTLRCSPRSGDLSVYWYQQSLDQGLQFLIQYYNGEERAKGNILERFSAQQFPDLHSELNLSSLELGDSALYFCASSIYGTSGFGEQFFGPGTRLTVL.

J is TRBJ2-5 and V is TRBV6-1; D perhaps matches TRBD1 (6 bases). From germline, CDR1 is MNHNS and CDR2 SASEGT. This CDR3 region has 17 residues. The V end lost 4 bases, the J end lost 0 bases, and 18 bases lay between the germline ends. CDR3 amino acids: CASSGSLQGLYQETQYF. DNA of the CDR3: TGTGCCAGCAGTGGGTCCTTACAGGGCTTGTACCAAGAGACCCAGTACTTC.

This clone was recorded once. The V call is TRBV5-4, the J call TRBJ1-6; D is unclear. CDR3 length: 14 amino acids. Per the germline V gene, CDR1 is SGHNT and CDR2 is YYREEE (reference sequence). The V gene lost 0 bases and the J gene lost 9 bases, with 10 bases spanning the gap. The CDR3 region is CASSLAGYSSPLHF. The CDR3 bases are TGTGCCAGCAGCTTGGCTGGATACAGTTCACCCCTCCACTTT.

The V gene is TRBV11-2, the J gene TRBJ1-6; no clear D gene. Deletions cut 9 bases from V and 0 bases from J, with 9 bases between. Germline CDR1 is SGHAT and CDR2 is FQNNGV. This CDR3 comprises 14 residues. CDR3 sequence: CASSNSSYNSPLHF. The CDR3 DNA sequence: TGTGCCAGTAGTAACAGCTCCTATAATTCACCCCTCCACTTT.

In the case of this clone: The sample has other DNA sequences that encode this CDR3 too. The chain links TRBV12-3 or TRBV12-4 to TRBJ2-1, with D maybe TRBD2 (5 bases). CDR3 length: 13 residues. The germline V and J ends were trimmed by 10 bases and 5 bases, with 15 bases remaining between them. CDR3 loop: CATNGGTDNEQFF. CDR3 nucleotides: TGTGCCACCAACGGAGGTACTGACAATGAGCAGTTCTTC.

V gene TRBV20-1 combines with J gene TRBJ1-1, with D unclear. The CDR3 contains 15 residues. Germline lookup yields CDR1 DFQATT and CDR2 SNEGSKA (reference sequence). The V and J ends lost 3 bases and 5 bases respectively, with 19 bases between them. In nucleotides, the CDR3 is TGCAGTGCTAGTGCCCCGGAGTTGGGCCGAACTGAAGCTTTCTTT. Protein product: CSASAPELGRTEAFF.